This T cell receptor (beta chain) stems from a study of T-cell reconstitution after alpha-beta-depleted transplantation in children. TCRbeta library construction was performed incorporating unique molecular identifiers. MiXCR, run by TCRdb on the PCR reads, gives a single entry per CDR3 protein. The sample shows around 960,000 distinct CDR3 sequences, roughly 29% of them seen only once. The CDR3 length is 15 residues. Germline CDR1 LNHNV, CDR2 YYDKDF (reference sequence). Trimming stripped 0 bases from V and 1 base from J, with 10 bases between. The gene calls are TRBV15 and TRBJ2-7; possibly TRBD2 for D (6 bases). Specimen: PBMCs, mostly from graft donor cells, collected 360 days after TCRalphabeta/CD19-depleted stem cell transplant. The source of this sequence is a boy younger than two who had a stem cell transplant for SCID, so the T cells may come from the graft donor. CDR3 nucleotide sequence: TGTGCCACCAGCAGAGATAGGCGGGATTCCTACGAGCAGTACTTC. Protein sequence: CATSRDRRDSYEQYF.